This T cell receptor beta chain was sequenced in a study of T cell responses to AZD1222 COVID-19 vaccine. Study-level points and caveats: Donors in the cohort were predominantly white British and more often female, and clonal diversity was possibly underestimated. There were repertoire samples only from the period after the peak T cell response. Just a handful of AZD1222 recipients tested seropositive at baseline.

The method was immunoSEQ multiplex PCR; TCRdb's version includes in-frame clones alone and lacks a portion of them. The repertoire has about 80,000 clones, less than 95% of them found once; the top ten carry around 8%. To note about this clone: Antigen specificity is unknown.

Trimming cost V 2 bases and J 9 bases, with 8 bases left between them. Germline CDR1 is MNHEY and CDR2 is SVGEGT. CDR3 length: 12 residues. The V call is TRBV6-2 or TRBV6-3, the J call TRBJ2-1; D perhaps matches TRBD2 (6 bases). This sample comprised peripheral blood, obtained 28 days after the second AZD1222 dose. The source of this sequence is an adult who received the AZD1222 COVID-19 vaccine. CDR3 residues: CASSYRAGEQFF. In nucleotides, the CDR3 is TGTGCCAGCAGTTACCGAGCGGGTGAGCAGTTCTTC.